This is a list of T cell receptor beta chains from one sample in a study of STAT5B mutations in CD4+ large granular lymphocyte leukemia. The protocol was immunoSEQ multiplex PCR, while the TCRdb copy is restricted to in-frame clones and leaves out a portion. The profile shows roughly 1,600 clones, roughly 81% of them singletons. The sequencing sample was made of PBMCs. Every receptor here comes from a woman in her 70s with CD4+ T-cell large granular lymphocyte leukemia. Each CDR3 is given with its conserved first and last residue. The D gene is left open where the match is weak. Rows may omit the clone size; those that give it use once, few, many or a size class.

D	V	J	size	DNA	CDR3
-	TRBV6-1	TRBJ2-7	-	TGTGCCAGCAGTGAAACTCTCGGTTACGAGCAGTACTTC	CASSETLGYEQYF
-	TRBV19	TRBJ2-1	-	TGTGCCAGTAGTACCCTTCTAGTTGATGAGCAGTTCTTC	CASSTLLVDEQFF
TRBD2	TRBV9	TRBJ2-1	few	TGTGCCAGCAGCGTACTTGGTAGCGGGCTCGACAATGAGCAGTTCTTC	CASSVLGSGLDNEQFF
TRBD1	TRBV30	TRBJ1-2	-	TGTGCCTGGCTCCCGGGCAGGGGGCTAAGTAGGAGCTATGGCTACACCTTC	CAWLPGRGLSRSYGYTF
-	TRBV6-6	TRBJ1-5	-	TGTGCCAGCAGCAGTCAGGGTAGCAATCAGCCCCAGCATTTT	CASSSQGSNQPQHF
-	TRBV7-2	TRBJ1-1	few	TGTGCCAGCAGCTCAGTAGGGACTGAAGCTTTCTTT	CASSSVGTEAFF
-	TRBV10-1	TRBJ1-6	few	TGCGCCACCGTCCGGAGCTCCTATAATTCACCCCTCCACTTT	CATVRSSYNSPLHF
TRBD1	TRBV6-1	TRBJ2-7	-	TGTGCCAGCAGTGAAAGGGGGACAGGGGTCGGGGACGAGCAGTACTTC	CASSERGTGVGDEQYF
TRBD1	TRBV6-5	TRBJ1-1	few	TGTGCCAGCAGTGACCACAGGGGATACACTGAAGCTTTCTTT	CASSDHRGYTEAFF
-	TRBV7-9	TRBJ2-1	-	TGTGCCACCAAACTTCGGGTCCTTACCTACAATGAGCAGTTCTTC	CATKLRVLTYNEQFF
-	TRBV2	TRBJ2-1	-	TGTGCCAGCCGGGGAACCATAGGCGGGAATGAGCAGTTCTTC	CASRGTIGGNEQFF
TRBD1	TRBV7-3	TRBJ2-5	-	TGTGCCAGCAGCGCAGGACAGGGAGAGACCCAGTACTTC	CASSAGQGETQYF
-	TRBV21-1	TRBJ1-1	-	TGTGCCAGCAGCACAATTCGCACTGAAGCTTTCTTT	CASSTIRTEAFF
TRBD1	TRBV7-3	TRBJ2-6	-	TGTGCCAGCAGCTTAGCGGGACAGGGGGCTTCTGGGGCCAACGTCCTGACTTTC	CASSLAGQGASGANVLTF
-	TRBV5-3	TRBJ2-1	-	TGTGCCAGAAGCTTCCCGGTACACTCCTACAATGAGCAGTTCTTC	CARSFPVHSYNEQFF
-	TRBV7-3	TRBJ2-3	-	TGTGCCAGCAGCTTGACCAAAGATACGCAGTATTTT	CASSLTKDTQYF
-	TRBV30	TRBJ2-3	-	TGTGCCTGGAGGTCTAGAGTGGATACGCAGTATTTT	CAWRSRVDTQYF
-	TRBV5-4	TRBJ1-4	-	TGTGCCAGCAGCTTGGGCGGCTCAACTAATGAAAAACTGTTTTTT	CASSLGGSTNEKLFF
-	TRBV7-3	TRBJ2-1	few	TGTGCCAGCAGCCCCGGCGGAGCACTGAAGCAGTTCTTC	CASSPGGALKQFF
-	TRBV6-1	TRBJ1-4	-	TGTGCCAGCAGTGAACTAAAAGCTGCAACTAATGAAAAACTGTTTTTT	CASSELKAATNEKLFF
-	TRBV5-5	TRBJ1-6	-	TGTGCCAGCAGCTTGGGGGGACGAAATTCACCCCTCCACTTT	CASSLGGRNSPLHF
TRBD1	TRBV7-2	TRBJ1-5	once	TGTGCCAGCAGCGGCGGACAGGGGGTCGGTCAGCCCCAGCATTTT	CASSGGQGVGQPQHF